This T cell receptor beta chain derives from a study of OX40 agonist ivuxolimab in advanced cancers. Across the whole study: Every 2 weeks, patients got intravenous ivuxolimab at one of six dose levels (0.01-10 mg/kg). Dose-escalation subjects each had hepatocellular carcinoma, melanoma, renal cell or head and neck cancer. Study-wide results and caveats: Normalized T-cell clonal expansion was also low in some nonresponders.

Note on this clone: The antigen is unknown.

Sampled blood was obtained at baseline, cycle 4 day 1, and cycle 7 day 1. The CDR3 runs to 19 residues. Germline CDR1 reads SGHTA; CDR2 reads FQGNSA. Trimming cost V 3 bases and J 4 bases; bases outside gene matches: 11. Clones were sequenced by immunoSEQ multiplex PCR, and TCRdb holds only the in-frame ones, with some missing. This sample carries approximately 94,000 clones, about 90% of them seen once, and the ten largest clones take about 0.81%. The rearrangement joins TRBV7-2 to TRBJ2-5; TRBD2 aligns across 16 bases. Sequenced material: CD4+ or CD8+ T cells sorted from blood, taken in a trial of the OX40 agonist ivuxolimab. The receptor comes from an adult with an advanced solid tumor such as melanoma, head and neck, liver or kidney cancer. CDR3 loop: CASSFMGLAGGMAIETQYF. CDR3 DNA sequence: TGTGCCAGCAGCTTCATGGGACTAGCGGGAGGGATGGCAATAGAGACCCAGTACTTC.